Sequencing of this T cell receptor beta chain was carried out in a study of blood T cell repertoires in COVID-19. Sequencing was performed with immunoSEQ multiplex PCR; in TCRdb, only in-frame clones are kept and a portion is missing. Altogether about 160,000 clones are present, 70% to 85% being singletons, with the ten largest covering about a fifth. This clone came up a few times. The V and J ends lost 4 bases and 3 bases, in that order; junction bases with no gene match: 8. Germline lookup yields CDR1 GTSNPN and CDR2 SVGIG (reference sequence). The CDR3 spans 15 residues. The source is a woman older than 75 with acute or convalescent COVID-19. V and J are TRBV30 and TRBJ2-2; TRBD2 agrees at 7 bases. The sequenced sample was peripheral blood. The CDR3 loop reads CAWTWGGTHTGELFF. CDR3 nucleotide sequence: TGTGCCTGGACGTGGGGAGGGACCCACACCGGGGAGCTGTTTTTT. The whole variable domain, remainder taken from reference TRBV30 and TRBJ2-2, is SQTIHQWPATLVQPVGSPLSLECTVEGTSNPNLYWYRQAAGRGLQLLFYSVGIGQISSEVPQNLSASRPQDRQFILSSKKLLLSDSGFYLCAWTWGGTHTGELFFGEGSRLTVL.